This T cell receptor beta chain appears in the sequencing data of a study of early T cells in non-severe SARS-CoV-2 infection. Turning to the study itself: The input, bulk RNA from unsorted whole blood, was sequenced, and chains were unpaired. Overall study findings and caveats: Comparison of clonotypes with VDJdb favored anti-spike CD8 responses while missing private and CD4 specificities.

This clonotype was seen many times. The antigen is unknown. Unique molecular identifiers were attached to individual cDNA molecules. Each CDR3 protein is one row after TCRdb ran MiXCR on the 5' RACE reads. The data show around 63,000 distinct CDR3 sequences, with under 15% seen just once and roughly 4.7% held by the top ten. The source material was whole blood. The sequence derives from an adult who was a healthcare worker with PCR-confirmed SARS-CoV-2 infection or an uninfected control (not recorded which).

The CDR3 DNA is TGCGCCAGCAGCCCCGGGGGAGCGAACACTGAAGCTTTCTTT. Amino acids: CASSPGGANTEAFF. The J gene is TRBJ1-1, the V gene TRBV5-1; D is possibly TRBD1 (5 bases). V lost 4 bases to trimming and J lost 1 base, with 11 bases between them. This CDR3 spans 14 amino acids. CDR1 and CDR2 from the germline V gene are SGHRS and YFSETQ. Using reference TRBV5-1 and TRBJ1-1 for the parts outside the CDR3, the full variable domain is KAGVTQTPRYLIKTRGQQVTLSCSPISGHRSVSWYQQTPGQGLQFLFEYFSETQRNKGNFPGRFSGRQFSNSRSEMNVSTLELGDSALYLCASSPGGANTEAFFGQGTRLTVV.